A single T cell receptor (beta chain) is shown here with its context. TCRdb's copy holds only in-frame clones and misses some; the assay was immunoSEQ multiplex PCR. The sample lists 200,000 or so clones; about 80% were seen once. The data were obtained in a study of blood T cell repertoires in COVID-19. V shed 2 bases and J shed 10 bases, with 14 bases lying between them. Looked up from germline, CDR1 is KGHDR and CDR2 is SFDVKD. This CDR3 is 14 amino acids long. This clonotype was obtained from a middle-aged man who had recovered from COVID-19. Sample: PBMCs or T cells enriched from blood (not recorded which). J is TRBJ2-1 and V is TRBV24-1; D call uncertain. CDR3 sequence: CATSDYSEKLEQFF. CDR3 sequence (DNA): TGTGCCACCAGTGATTACAGTGAGAAATTGGAGCAGTTCTTC.